Listed below are T cell receptor beta chains from one sample, sequenced in a study of CD8 T cells in ankylosing spondylitis. TCRdb re-analysed the 5' RACE reads in MiXCR, keeping a single row per CDR3 protein. The sample includes approximately 440,000 distinct CDR3 sequences, 15% to 20% of them seen just once. Sequencing used blood, either unsorted or a sorted T cell fraction (not recorded which). The receptors originated from a male donor with ankylosing spondylitis. CDR3s include the opening cysteine and the closing phenylalanine or tryptophan. The order of the fields is J gene, V gene, D gene, clone size, CDR3 protein, CDR3 DNA. A D gene is named only where the DNA matches it firmly. The listing skips clone size in some rows; elsewhere it reads once, few, many or a size class.

J gene: TRBJ2-3; V gene: TRBV7-9; D gene: .; clone size: .; CDR3 protein: CASVLGAGTDTQYF; CDR3 DNA: TGTGCCAGCGTCCTGGGGGCGGGGACAGATACGCAGTATTTT
J gene: TRBJ2-5; V gene: TRBV2; D gene: TRBD2; clone size: .; CDR3 protein: CASRLRTSGRGWETQYF; CDR3 DNA: TGTGCCAGCAGGCTCAGGACTAGCGGGAGAGGCTGGGAGACCCAGTACTTC
J gene: TRBJ2-7; V gene: TRBV12-3/TRBV12-4; D gene: TRBD1; clone size: many; CDR3 protein: CASSLRQGLYEQYF; CDR3 DNA: TGTGCCAGCAGTTTGCGACAGGGGCTCTACGAGCAGTACTTC
J gene: TRBJ2-3; V gene: TRBV5-6; D gene: TRBD2; clone size: .; CDR3 protein: CASSLVASGGPDTQYF; CDR3 DNA: TGTGCCAGCAGCTTGGTGGCTAGCGGGGGCCCAGATACGCAGTATTTT
J gene: TRBJ1-3; V gene: TRBV7-9; D gene: .; clone size: few; CDR3 protein: CASSSTGNTIYF; CDR3 DNA: TGTGCCAGCAGCTCAACAGGAAACACCATATATTTT
J gene: TRBJ2-7; V gene: TRBV12-3/TRBV12-4; D gene: .; clone size: many; CDR3 protein: CASRPDSGGEQYF; CDR3 DNA: TGTGCCAGCAGGCCAGATTCAGGGGGGGAGCAGTACTTC
J gene: TRBJ1-1; V gene: TRBV5-5; D gene: .; clone size: few; CDR3 protein: CASSLAVLPEAFF; CDR3 DNA: TGTGCCAGCAGCTTGGCGGTTCTTCCTGAAGCTTTCTTT
J gene: TRBJ2-7; V gene: TRBV12-3/TRBV12-4; D gene: .; clone size: many; CDR3 protein: CASSPGPEQYF; CDR3 DNA: TGTGCCAGCAGTCCGGGACCTGAGCAGTACTTC
J gene: TRBJ2-1; V gene: TRBV12-3/TRBV12-4; D gene: .; clone size: few; CDR3 protein: CASRLVLGMYNEQFF; CDR3 DNA: TGTGCCAGCAGATTAGTGTTGGGGATGTACAATGAGCAGTTCTTC
J gene: TRBJ2-7; V gene: TRBV7-6; D gene: TRBD2; clone size: .; CDR3 protein: CASSLYRGGMDEQYF; CDR3 DNA: TGTGCCAGCAGCTTATATCGGGGAGGGATGGACGAGCAGTACTTC
J gene: TRBJ2-7; V gene: TRBV13; D gene: .; clone size: few; CDR3 protein: CASSYQGYPQYF; CDR3 DNA: TGTGCCAGCAGCTACCAGGGTTATCCTCAGTACTTC
J gene: TRBJ2-4; V gene: TRBV7-8; D gene: .; clone size: .; CDR3 protein: CASSLGQNIQYF; CDR3 DNA: TGTGCCAGCAGCTTGGGGCAAAACATTCAGTACTTC
J gene: TRBJ2-5; V gene: TRBV4-1; D gene: .; clone size: .; CDR3 protein: CASSLRLRETQYF; CDR3 DNA: TGCGCCAGCAGCCTTAGACTGAGAGAGACCCAGTACTTC
J gene: TRBJ2-1; V gene: TRBV20-1; D gene: TRBD2; clone size: .; CDR3 protein: CSARRLAGVSNEQFF; CDR3 DNA: TGCAGTGCTAGACGACTAGCGGGAGTATCAAATGAGCAGTTCTTC
J gene: TRBJ2-5; V gene: TRBV5-1; D gene: .; clone size: .; CDR3 protein: CASSRYSGGQETQYF; CDR3 DNA: TGCGCCAGCAGTAGGTATAGCGGAGGCCAAGAGACCCAGTACTTC
J gene: TRBJ2-7; V gene: TRBV20-1; D gene: TRBD2; clone size: .; CDR3 protein: CSAPTSGAGNEQYF; CDR3 DNA: TGCAGTGCTCCGACTAGCGGGGCAGGAAACGAGCAGTACTTC
J gene: TRBJ2-3; V gene: TRBV11-1; D gene: TRBD2; clone size: few; CDR3 protein: CASSAGTSLRTDTQYF; CDR3 DNA: TGTGCCAGCAGCGCAGGGACTAGCCTTCGCACAGATACGCAGTATTTT
J gene: TRBJ2-5; V gene: TRBV7-2; D gene: .; clone size: few; CDR3 protein: CASSPGLARGEETQYF; CDR3 DNA: TGTGCCAGCAGCCCCGGGCTGGCCAGGGGAGAAGAGACCCAGTACTTC
J gene: TRBJ2-5; V gene: TRBV25-1; D gene: TRBD1; clone size: .; CDR3 protein: CASARAGTGDETQYF; CDR3 DNA: TGTGCCAGCGCTCGGGCCGGGACAGGGGACGAGACCCAGTACTTC
J gene: TRBJ2-3; V gene: TRBV20-1; D gene: .; clone size: .; CDR3 protein: CSAIGLGGGTDTQYF; CDR3 DNA: TGCAGTGCTATCGGTTTGGGGGGAGGCACAGATACGCAGTATTTT
J gene: TRBJ2-5; V gene: TRBV20-1; D gene: TRBD1; clone size: .; CDR3 protein: CSASHDRGRRETQYF; CDR3 DNA: TGCAGTGCTTCCCACGACAGGGGGCGTAGGGAGACCCAGTACTTC
J gene: TRBJ1-1; V gene: TRBV4-3; D gene: TRBD1; clone size: few; CDR3 protein: CASSQPGQVRTEAFF; CDR3 DNA: TGCGCCAGCAGCCAGCCCGGACAGGTTCGGACTGAAGCTTTCTTT
J gene: TRBJ1-1; V gene: TRBV29-1; D gene: .; clone size: few; CDR3 protein: CSVLNGPWRVNTEAFF; CDR3 DNA: TGCAGCGTCCTCAACGGCCCCTGGCGGGTGAACACTGAAGCTTTCTTT
J gene: TRBJ1-4; V gene: TRBV18; D gene: .; clone size: few; CDR3 protein: CASSAPRDVDEKLFF; CDR3 DNA: TGTGCCAGCTCAGCCCCCAGGGATGTGGATGAAAAACTGTTTTTT
J gene: TRBJ2-1; V gene: TRBV3-1; D gene: TRBD2; clone size: few; CDR3 protein: CASALRGGNEQFF; CDR3 DNA: TGTGCCAGCGCCCTACGGGGGGGAAATGAGCAGTTCTTC
J gene: TRBJ2-1; V gene: TRBV29-1; D gene: TRBD1; clone size: few; CDR3 protein: CSVGQGLNEQFF; CDR3 DNA: TGCAGCGTGGGACAGGGGCTCAATGAGCAGTTCTTC
J gene: TRBJ2-3; V gene: TRBV20-1; D gene: .; clone size: .; CDR3 protein: CSARAGTTDTQYF; CDR3 DNA: TGCAGTGCTAGAGCCGGGACTACAGATACGCAGTATTTT
J gene: TRBJ1-6; V gene: TRBV20-1; D gene: .; clone size: .; CDR3 protein: CSARESQGYNSPLHF; CDR3 DNA: TGCAGTGCTAGAGAGAGCCAGGGCTATAATTCACCCCTCCACTTT
J gene: TRBJ1-5; V gene: TRBV10-3; D gene: .; clone size: many; CDR3 protein: CAIASTVDNQPQHF; CDR3 DNA: TGTGCCATCGCCTCGACAGTAGATAATCAGCCCCAGCATTTT
J gene: TRBJ1-2; V gene: TRBV5-1; D gene: .; clone size: few; CDR3 protein: CASSFEGRDYGYTF; CDR3 DNA: TGCGCCAGCAGCTTTGAAGGCCGGGACTATGGCTACACCTTC
J gene: TRBJ1-6; V gene: TRBV5-6; D gene: .; clone size: .; CDR3 protein: CASSFVRGSPLHF; CDR3 DNA: TGTGCCAGCAGCTTTGTTCGCGGTTCACCCCTCCACTTT
J gene: TRBJ2-1; V gene: TRBV19; D gene: .; clone size: .; CDR3 protein: CASSPRTRNEQFF; CDR3 DNA: TGTGCCAGTAGTCCAAGGACCCGTAATGAGCAGTTCTTC
J gene: TRBJ1-2; V gene: TRBV9; D gene: TRBD1; clone size: few; CDR3 protein: CASSVGQGRYGYTF; CDR3 DNA: TGTGCCAGCAGCGTCGGACAGGGACGATATGGCTACACCTTC
J gene: TRBJ2-7; V gene: TRBV18; D gene: TRBD1; clone size: .; CDR3 protein: CASSLTGGRDYEQYF; CDR3 DNA: TGTGCCAGCTCATTAACAGGGGGCAGGGACTACGAGCAGTACTTC
J gene: TRBJ2-5; V gene: TRBV7-9; D gene: TRBD2; clone size: few; CDR3 protein: CASSSSYGGGETQYF; CDR3 DNA: TGTGCCAGCAGCTCCTCGTATGGGGGGGGAGAGACCCAGTACTTC
J gene: TRBJ1-3; V gene: TRBV20-1; D gene: TRBD1; clone size: .; CDR3 protein: CSAPTGGTGNTIYF; CDR3 DNA: TGCAGTGCTCCGACAGGGGGTACTGGAAACACCATATATTTT
J gene: TRBJ2-4; V gene: TRBV4-1; D gene: TRBD2; clone size: .; CDR3 protein: CASSQPPAGEAKSIQYF; CDR3 DNA: TGCGCCAGCAGCCAACCTCCAGCGGGGGAAGCCAAAAGCATTCAGTACTTC
J gene: TRBJ2-7; V gene: TRBV3-1; D gene: .; clone size: few; CDR3 protein: CASSPQQGMSSYEQYF; CDR3 DNA: TGTGCCAGCAGCCCACAACAGGGTATGAGCTCCTACGAGCAGTACTTC
J gene: TRBJ2-1; V gene: TRBV2; D gene: TRBD2; clone size: .; CDR3 protein: CASSRTSVNYNEQFF; CDR3 DNA: TGTGCCAGCAGTAGGACTAGCGTAAATTACAATGAGCAGTTCTTC
J gene: TRBJ2-3; V gene: TRBV10-3; D gene: .; clone size: many; CDR3 protein: CAISESHTQYF; CDR3 DNA: TGTGCCATCAGTGAGTCCCATACGCAGTATTTT
J gene: TRBJ2-2; V gene: TRBV5-1; D gene: .; clone size: few; CDR3 protein: CASTAGSNTGELFF; CDR3 DNA: TGCGCCAGCACTGCCGGTTCGAACACCGGGGAGCTGTTTTTT
J gene: TRBJ1-6; V gene: TRBV12-3/TRBV12-4; D gene: TRBD1; clone size: .; CDR3 protein: CASRPAGGRGSPLHF; CDR3 DNA: TGTGCCAGCAGACCCGCAGGGGGCAGAGGTTCACCCCTCCACTTT
J gene: TRBJ2-6; V gene: TRBV6-2/TRBV6-3; D gene: .; clone size: few; CDR3 protein: CASSYGNPPSGANVLTF; CDR3 DNA: TGTGCCAGCAGTTACGGGAACCCGCCCTCTGGGGCCAACGTCCTGACTTTC
J gene: TRBJ2-5; V gene: TRBV20-1; D gene: TRBD2; clone size: .; CDR3 protein: CSARDDPGGTRKF; CDR3 DNA: TGCAGTGCTAGAGATGACCCGGGGGGAACCCGGAAGTTC
J gene: TRBJ2-1; V gene: TRBV28; D gene: TRBD2; clone size: .; CDR3 protein: CASRAGGRIEQFF; CDR3 DNA: TGTGCCAGCAGGGCCGGCGGGAGGATTGAGCAGTTCTTC
J gene: TRBJ1-4; V gene: TRBV28; D gene: .; clone size: .; CDR3 protein: CASSDPSGFYEKLFF; CDR3 DNA: TGTGCCAGCAGCGACCCGTCAGGGTTTTATGAAAAACTGTTTTTT
J gene: TRBJ2-7; V gene: TRBV4-1; D gene: TRBD1; clone size: .; CDR3 protein: CASSQAPTGVPYEQYF; CDR3 DNA: TGCGCCAGCAGCCAAGCCCCGACAGGGGTTCCCTACGAGCAGTACTTC